The clone carrying this T cell receptor beta chain has ten or more counts. What it binds is unknown. This CDR3 has 12 residues. Germline V gene lookup returns CDR1 SGHNT and CDR2 YENEEA. V was shortened by 5 bases and J by 13 bases, with 18 bases between the two germline ends. This sample stems from a study of T cells after yellow fever vaccination. One entry per CDR3 protein results from TCRdb running MiXCR on the 5' RACE reads. This sample has roughly 120,000 distinct CDR3 sequences; about 6.8% occur once, and the top ten carry roughly 2.8%. Overall study results and limits: Most clones from primary vaccination were detected again post-booster (approximately 97% CD4, 88% CD8). FACS-sorted repertoires could harbor abundant contaminating bulk-population clonotypes.

This chain connects TRBV11-3 to TRBJ2-7, with D possibly matching TRBD2 (5 bases). The sequencing here drew on CD4+ T cells sorted from PBMCs, taken roughly 47 days after the first yellow fever vaccination. The source of this sequence is a man between 18 and 29 years old who received the YFV17D yellow fever vaccine. The CDR3: CASSPYGGALYF. The CDR3 DNA is TGTGCCAGCAGCCCCTACGGAGGCGCGTTATACTTC.